The 25 T cell receptor beta chains below all came from one sample that was sequenced in a study of blood T cells in healthy people across ages. Primed by a sample-barcoded 5' primer and a J-beta primer mix, a second PCR proceeded for roughly 6 to 12 cycles. One entry per CDR3 protein results from TCRdb running MiXCR on the 5' RACE reads. The table has hundreds of thousands of distinct CDR3 sequences, about 37% seen once. Sequenced sample: blood. These receptor sequences come from a young man in good health.

This chain uses TRBV10-3 with TRBJ1-5; D is unclear. CDR3 length: 14 amino acids. The V gene lost 0 bases and the J gene lost 5 bases, with 8 bases spanning the gap. CDR1 and CDR2 from the germline V gene are ENHRY and SYGVKD. CDR3 protein: CAISESGGYQPQHF. CDR3 nucleotide sequence: TGTGCCATCAGTGAGTCGGGCGGCTATCAGCCCCAGCATTTT.

The rearrangement uses TRBV6-2 or TRBV6-3 and TRBJ2-1; the D call may be TRBD1 or TRBD2 (6 bases each). There are 16 residues in the CDR3. Germline CDR1 MNHEY, CDR2 SVGEGT. V was pared by 0 bases and J by 3 bases, with 12 bases between. This CDR3 is CASSYSEGRGYNEQFF. CDR3 nucleotides: TGTGCCAGCAGTTACTCGGAGGGCAGGGGCTACAATGAGCAGTTCTTC.

The V and J genes are TRBV20-1 and TRBJ1-1, with D hard to call. V was shortened by 3 bases and J by 1 base, with 6 bases between the two germline ends. The CDR3 loop spans 12 amino acids. Germline values: CDR1 DFQATT, CDR2 SNEGSKA (reference sequence). The CDR3 is CSASKQNTEAFF. The CDR3 DNA is TGCAGTGCTAGTAAACAGAACACTGAAGCTTTCTTT.

J is TRBJ1-2 and V is TRBV18; 9 nucleotides align to TRBD1. Germline CDR1 is KGHSH and CDR2 is LQKENI. The CDR3 sequence is 14 residues long. Trimming at V came to 3 bases and at J to 6 bases, leaving 5 bases not matched to a gene. CDR3 sequence: CASSPGQGSNGYTF. For the CDR3, the DNA is TGTGCCAGCTCACCGGGACAGGGTTCAAATGGCTACACCTTC.

This clonotype was seen at least ten times. This chain links TRBV7-2 with TRBJ1-5, with D maybe TRBD1 (6 bases). Germline V gives CDR1 SGHTA, CDR2 FQGNSA. The CDR3 has 14 residues. Trimming left V 3 bases short and J 3 bases short, with 9 bases between. CDR3 region: CASSFGQNNQPQHF. The CDR3 bases are TGTGCCAGCAGCTTCGGACAGAACAATCAGCCCCAGCATTTT.

This clonotype was seen ten or more times. The genes are TRBV12-3 or TRBV12-4 and TRBJ2-1; 8 nucleotides agree with TRBD1. This CDR3 contains 16 residues. After removal of 1 base from V and 4 bases from J, the junction contained 6 bases not matched to a gene. CDR3 sequence reads: CASSLETGGPYNEQFF. The CDR3 nucleotides are TGTGCCAGCAGTTTAGAAACAGGGGGGCCATACAATGAGCAGTTCTTC.

The table lists this clonotype with a few counts. This chain joins TRBV7-2 and TRBJ1-2; D not resolved. CDR3 length: 13 amino acids. Germline V gives CDR1 SGHTA, CDR2 FQGNSA. Trimming shortened V by 5 bases and J by 2 bases, and 9 bases separated the two germline ends. CDR3 sequence: CASSPTWNYGYTF. The DNA of the CDR3 is TGTGCCAGCAGCCCAACCTGGAACTATGGCTACACCTTC.

This chain connects TRBV4-1 to TRBJ1-2; D is unresolved. The CDR3 sequence is 15 residues long. The V gene's germline CDR1 is MGHRA and CDR2 YSYEKL. V was pared by 7 bases and J by 0 bases, with 15 bases between. The CDR3: CASTEAELTNYGYTF. Here the CDR3 DNA reads TGCGCCAGCACTGAAGCGGAACTAACTAACTATGGCTACACCTTC.

This clonotype came up many times. The gene calls are TRBV12-3 or TRBV12-4 and TRBJ2-5; D unclear. The CDR3 runs to 13 residues. The V end was cut by 4 bases, the J end by 9 bases, with 15 bases between. The CDR3 protein is CASSYGRSGSQYF. CDR3 coding DNA: TGTGCCAGCAGTTATGGACGGTCCGGTTCCCAGTACTTC.

About this clonotype itself: Germline is not matched at one junction end, which may reflect a read error. The chain joins TRBV6-6 to TRBJ1-5, with TRBD1 matching 11 bases. Germline V gene sequence: CDR1 MNHNY, CDR2 SVGAGI (reference sequence). The CDR3 extends over 16 amino acids. CDR3 nucleotides: TGTGCCAGCAGTTACTTGGGGACAGGGGGTAATCGGCCCCAGCATTTT. Translating it yields CASSYLGTGGNRPQHF.

V is TRBV5-1 and J is TRBJ2-7; D is unresolved. The germline V gene encodes CDR1 SGHRS and CDR2 YFSETQ. The CDR3 has 11 residues. The V and J ends lost 10 bases and 10 bases respectively, with 18 bases between them. In nucleotides, the CDR3 is TGCGCCCCCCTACGCCCCCCGGAACAGTACTTC. Protein product: CAPLRPPEQYF.

This clonotype has only one observation. V gene TRBV20-1 combines with J gene TRBJ1-4, with 12 nucleotides matching TRBD1. The CDR3 length is 17 residues. V shed 6 bases and J 8 bases; nucleotides not matched to a gene: 16. The germline gives CDR1 DFQATT, CDR2 SNEGSKA (reference sequence). The CDR3 region has the DNA TGCAGTGCCCTAAGCGGGACAGGGGGCGATGGAGTGGAAAAACTGTTTTTT. Translating it yields CSALSGTGGDGVEKLFF.

This clonotype was observed once. This chain joins TRBV12-3 or TRBV12-4 and TRBJ2-1, with 9 bases aligning to TRBD2. V shed 5 bases and J 8 bases; nucleotides not matched to a gene: 7. CDR3 length equals 14 residues. The CDR3, as DNA: TGTGCCAGCAGTGTTCAGGCTAGCGGGGATGAGCAGTTCTTC. Its protein is CASSVQASGDEQFF.

J is TRBJ2-3 and V is TRBV18, with 8 bases aligning to TRBD2. Trimming took 4 bases from V and 4 from J; bases not matched to a gene: 13. Germline V gene lookup returns CDR1 KGHSH and CDR2 LQKENI. The length of the CDR3 is 17 residues. The CDR3 loop is CASSLRGQREIPDTQYF. DNA of the CDR3: TGTGCCAGCTCACTCCGGGGCCAGCGGGAGATACCAGATACGCAGTATTTT.

This clonotype has a handful of counts. The rearrangement uses TRBV14 and TRBJ1-2; tentatively, D is TRBD1 (6 bases). V lost 0 bases and J lost 4, with 12 bases in between. Germline loops: CDR1 SGHDN, CDR2 FVKESK. There are 15 residues in the CDR3. Written as DNA, the CDR3 is TGTGCCAGCAGCCAAGATCTGGGGGCAAGCTATGGCTACACCTTC. Residues: CASSQDLGASYGYTF.

Ten or more counts support this clonotype. The gene calls are TRBV5-1 and TRBJ1-4, with a weak D call TRBD1 (5 bases). Germline V gives CDR1 SGHRS, CDR2 YFSETQ. There are 14 residues in the CDR3. The V end was cut by 5 bases, the J end by 5 bases, with 13 bases between. The CDR3 loop reads CASSRGRENEKLFF. DNA of the CDR3: TGCGCCAGCAGTCGCGGCAGGGAGAATGAAAAACTGTTTTTT.

V and J are TRBV5-1 and TRBJ2-3, with D perhaps TRBD1 (6 bases). CDR1 is SGHRS and CDR2 is YFSETQ in the germline V gene. This CDR3 region has 16 residues. The ends were cut back, 0 bases at V and 2 bases at J, with 13 bases in the middle. In nucleotides, the CDR3 is TGCGCCAGCAGCTTGGTGGGGGCGTCCTTCACAGATACGCAGTATTTT. Protein: CASSLVGASFTDTQYF.

The V call is TRBV4-1, the J call TRBJ1-4, with D unresolved. CDR3 size: 16 residues. The V end was cut by 0 bases, the J end by 10 bases, with 18 bases between. Per the germline V gene, CDR1 is MGHRA and CDR2 is YSYEKL. CDR3 amino acids: CASSQDPRDGRGKLFF. For the CDR3, the DNA is TGCGCCAGCAGCCAAGATCCCCGAGATGGAAGAGGAAAACTGTTTTTT.

This clonotype was seen repeatedly, ten times or more. The V gene is TRBV5-1, the J gene TRBJ2-1; unclear D gene. Trimming cost V 1 base and J 8 bases, with 10 bases left between them. CDR1 and CDR2 from the germline V gene are SGHRS and YFSETQ. This CDR3 has 13 amino acids. The CDR3 bases are TGCGCCAGCAGCTTGTCGAATACAGATGAGCAGTTCTTC. Its translation: CASSLSNTDEQFF.

This sequence joins TRBV7-8 and TRBJ2-7, with 8 bases aligning to TRBD2. There are 18 residues in the CDR3. V lost 3 bases, J lost 4 bases, and 17 bases stayed unmatched. CDR1 SGHVS and CDR2 FQNEAQ come from the germline V gene. The CDR3 loop reads CASSLPLGREVSLYEQYF. DNA of the CDR3: TGTGCCAGCAGCTTGCCTTTGGGGCGGGAGGTTTCCTTGTACGAGCAGTACTTC.

V is TRBV18 and J is TRBJ2-5; TRBD1 matches 10 bases. V was clipped by 2 bases and J by 5 bases; unmatched bases: 5. CDR1 is KGHSH and CDR2 is LQKENI in the germline V gene. The CDR3 is 15 residues long. The CDR3 spells CASSPAGQGTETQYF. The CDR3 DNA reads TGTGCCAGCTCACCAGCGGGACAGGGGACCGAGACCCAGTACTTC. Using reference TRBV18 and TRBJ2-5 for the parts outside the CDR3, the full variable domain is NAGVMQNPRHLVRRRGQEARLRCSPMKGHSHVYWYRQLPEEGLKFMVYLQKENIIDESGMPKERFSAEFPKEGPSILRIQQVVRGDSAAYFCASSPAGQGTETQYFGPGTRLLVL.

The V and J genes are TRBV7-2 and TRBJ2-5; 7 nucleotides agree with TRBD1. This CDR3 spans 15 amino acids. The J segment lost 7 bases and the V segment lost 4 bases, leaving 12 bases of the junction unmatched. Germline values: CDR1 SGHTA, CDR2 FQGNSA. The CDR3 DNA is TGTGCCAGCAGCTACTCCGGGACAGTGGTGGGGACCCAGTACTTC. This translates into CASSYSGTVVGTQYF.

A word on this clonotype: A clone one base away is much larger, so this may be a read error. J is TRBJ2-5 and V is TRBV12-3 or TRBV12-4; no clear D. The J call is in doubt because the DNA end fits TRBJ2-1 better. The CDR3 is 14 residues long. This CDR3 reads CASSQMDGQETQFF. The DNA for the CDR3 is TGTGCCAGCAGCCAGATGGACGGCCAAGAGACCCAGTTCTTC.

The CDR3 DNA reads TGTGCCAGCAGCCCCGGGGCGCAGGGCTATGGCTACACCTTC. Its protein is CASSPGAQGYGYTF. The chain joins TRBV7-2 to TRBJ1-2; weak D call: TRBD1 (5 bases). The germline gives CDR1 SGHTA, CDR2 FQGNSA. CDR3 size: 14 residues. Trimming took 5 bases from V and 4 from J, leaving 14 bases between them.

J is TRBJ2-2 and V is TRBV5-1; 8 bases agree with TRBD2. Germline trimming cut 10 bases from V and 2 bases from J; bases unmatched to any gene: 7. The CDR3 runs to 14 residues. Per the germline V gene, CDR1 is SGHRS and CDR2 is YFSETQ. The CDR3 here is CAAREGPNTGELFF. The DNA for the CDR3 is TGCGCCGCCCGGGAGGGACCTAACACCGGGGAGCTGTTTTTT.